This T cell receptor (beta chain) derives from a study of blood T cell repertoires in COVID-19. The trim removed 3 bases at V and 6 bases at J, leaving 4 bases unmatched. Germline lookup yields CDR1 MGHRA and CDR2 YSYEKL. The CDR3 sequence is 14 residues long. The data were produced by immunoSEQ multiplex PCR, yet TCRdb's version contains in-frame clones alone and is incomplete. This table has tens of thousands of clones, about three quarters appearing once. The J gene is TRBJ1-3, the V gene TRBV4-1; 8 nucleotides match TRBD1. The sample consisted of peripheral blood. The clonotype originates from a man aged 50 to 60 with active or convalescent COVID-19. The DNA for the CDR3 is TGCGCCAGCAGCCAGACGGACAGGGAAAACACCATATATTTT. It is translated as CASSQTDRENTIYF.